These 4 T cell receptor beta chains were all obtained from the same sample, sequenced in a study of OX40 agonist ivuxolimab in advanced cancers. Receptors were amplified or captured by the immunoSEQ multiplex PCR assay. TCRdb took this table from immuneACCESS and kept in-frame rearrangements with V and J called. Such tables lack part of the clones; where checked against another copy, unresolved V genes explain under half of the gap, and the rest is unexplained. This sample gives around 22,000 clones in total; approximately 85% of them show up just once. Clones ranked in the top ten supply 16% of the sample. Here the sequenced sample was CD4+ or CD8+ T cells sorted from blood, taken in a trial of the OX40 agonist ivuxolimab. These receptors were collected from an adult with an advanced solid tumor such as melanoma, head and neck, liver or kidney cancer.

The gene calls are TRBV5-6 and TRBJ2-7; TRBD2 agrees at 7 bases. The germline CDR1 and CDR2 sequences are SGHDT and YYEEEE. This CDR3 has 15 amino acids. The J segment lost 4 bases and the V segment lost 4 bases, leaving 11 bases of the junction unmatched. CDR3 sequence reads: CASSIGLVKSYEQYF. The CDR3 DNA sequence: TGTGCCAGCAGCATAGGACTAGTTAAAAGTTACGAGCAGTACTTC. The whole variable domain, remainder taken from reference TRBV5-6 and TRBJ2-7, is DAGVTQSPTHLIKTRGQQVTLRCSPKSGHDTVSWYQQALGQGPQFIFQYYEEEERQRGNFPDRFSGHQFPNYSSELNVNALLLGDSALYLCASSIGLVKSYEQYFGPGTRLTVT.

The chain has TRBV7-2 and TRBJ2-5; D is perhaps TRBD1 or TRBD2 (5 bases each). V was trimmed by 5 bases and J by 0 bases, leaving 19 bases between them. The CDR3 length is 17 residues. Germline CDR1 and CDR2: SGHTA and FQGNSA. The CDR3 region is CASSREFTGAYQETQYF. The CDR3 nucleotides are TGTGCCAGCAGCCGAGAATTCACCGGGGCCTACCAAGAGACCCAGTACTTC.

The chain uses TRBV11-1 and TRBJ1-1, with D possibly matching TRBD1 (5 bases). Between the trimmed V and J ends, which lost 5 bases and 1 base, there was a span of 8 bases. Germline V gene lookup returns CDR1 SGHAT and CDR2 FQDESV (reference sequence). The CDR3 is made up of 13 amino acids. The CDR3: CASSADRNTEAFF. CDR3 DNA sequence: TGTGCCAGCAGCGCCGACAGGAACACTGAAGCTTTCTTT.

This clone came up a few times. The V and J genes are TRBV16 and TRBJ2-7; 7 bases line up with TRBD2. V was pared by 0 bases and J by 1 base, with 0 bases of the junction left unmatched. This CDR3 is built from 14 residues. Germline assignment: CDR1 KGHSY and CDR2 FQNENV. The chain's CDR3 is CASSQSAGSYEQYF. The CDR3 DNA reads TGTGCCAGCAGCCAATCAGCGGGGTCCTACGAGCAGTACTTC.